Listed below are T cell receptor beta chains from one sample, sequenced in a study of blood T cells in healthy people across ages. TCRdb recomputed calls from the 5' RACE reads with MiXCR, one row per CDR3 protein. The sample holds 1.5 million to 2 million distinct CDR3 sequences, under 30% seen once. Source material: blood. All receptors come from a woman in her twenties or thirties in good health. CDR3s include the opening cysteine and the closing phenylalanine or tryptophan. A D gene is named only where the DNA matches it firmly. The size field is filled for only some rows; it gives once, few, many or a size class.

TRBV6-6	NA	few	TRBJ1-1	TGTGCCAGCAGGACACAGGTTGGGGCTTTCTTT	CASRTQVGAFF
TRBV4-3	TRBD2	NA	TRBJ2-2	TGCGCCAGCAGCCAAGTGGTGGGACTAGCGGGGACGAACACCGGGGAGCTGTTTTTT	CASSQVVGLAGTNTGELFF
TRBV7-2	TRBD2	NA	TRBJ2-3	TGTGCCAGCAGCCCCCCGTCTGCGGGAGTCACAGATACGCAGTATTTT	CASSPPSAGVTDTQYF
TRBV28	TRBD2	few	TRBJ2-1	TGTGCCAGCAGGGGGACTAGCGGGGCGTTAGATGAGCAGTTCTTC	CASRGTSGALDEQFF
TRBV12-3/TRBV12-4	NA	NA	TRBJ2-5	TGTGCCAGCAGCCCCTGGCAGGGAGGGGGCCAAGAGACCCAGTACTTC	CASSPWQGGGQETQYF
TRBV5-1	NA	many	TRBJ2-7	TGCGCCAGCAGCTTGTTTGTGTCCTACGAGCAGTACTTC	CASSLFVSYEQYF
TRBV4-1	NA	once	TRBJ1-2	TGCGCCAGCGGCCAGGTTGACTATGGCTGCACCTTC	CASGQVDYGCTF
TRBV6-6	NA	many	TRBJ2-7	TGTGCCAGCGGCGGGGTCCTCTACGAGCAGTACTTC	CASGGVLYEQYF
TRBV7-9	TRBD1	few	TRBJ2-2	TGTGCCAGCAGCTTAGCATTCACCCGGGACAGGCTGAACGGGGAGCTGTTTTTT	CASSLAFTRDRLNGELFF
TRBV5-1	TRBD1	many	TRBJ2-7	TGCGCCAGCAGCTTGGCGCAGGGGGCCTACGAGCAGTACTTC	CASSLAQGAYEQYF